This T cell receptor (beta chain) comes out of a study of blood T cells in healthy people across ages. The wider study: Template switching retrieved approximately one barcoded beta molecule for each two T cells.

To note about this clonotype: Antigen specificity is unknown.

Study-level findings and limits: Roughly linear declines in TCR beta diversity per million T cells occurred with age. With naive T cell percentage, TCR beta diversity showed a strong correlation. Greater diversity and more naive CD4+ cells were seen in long-lived donors than in aged donors.

The CDR3 totals 14 residues. Between the trimmed V and J ends, which lost 3 bases and 1 base, there was a span of 12 bases. The germline V gene encodes CDR1 SQVTM and CDR2 ANQGSEA. For the second PCR, which ran for roughly 6 to 12 cycles, a sample-barcoded 5' primer and a J-beta primer mix were used. MiXCR was run by TCRdb on the 5' RACE reads, yielding one entry per CDR3 protein. This table has more than 500,000 distinct CDR3 sequences, approximately 30% appearing once. The chain uses TRBV29-1 and TRBJ1-1; D perhaps matches TRBD1 (6 bases). The sequence derives from a woman aged 70 to 79 in good health. The material sequenced was blood. CDR3 protein: CSVDRTAGNTEAFF. The CDR3 DNA reads as TGCAGCGTTGACAGGACAGCGGGGAACACTGAAGCTTTCTTT.